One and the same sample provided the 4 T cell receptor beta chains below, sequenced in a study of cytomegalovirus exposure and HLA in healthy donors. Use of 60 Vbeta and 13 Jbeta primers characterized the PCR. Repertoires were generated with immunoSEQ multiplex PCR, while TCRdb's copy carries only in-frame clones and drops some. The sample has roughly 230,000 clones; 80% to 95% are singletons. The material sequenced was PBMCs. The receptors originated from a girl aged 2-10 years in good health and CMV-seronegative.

CDR3 loop: CACKPNRKTEAFF. The CDR3 DNA follows: TGTGCCTGCAAACCAAACAGGAAAACTGAAGCTTTCTTT. This chain joins TRBV30 and TRBJ1-1; D possibly corresponds to TRBD1 (5 bases). The germline CDR1 and CDR2 sequences are GTSNPN and SVGIG (reference sequence). The CDR3 length is 13 residues. Between the trimmed V and J ends, which lost 6 bases and 5 bases, there was a span of 16 bases.

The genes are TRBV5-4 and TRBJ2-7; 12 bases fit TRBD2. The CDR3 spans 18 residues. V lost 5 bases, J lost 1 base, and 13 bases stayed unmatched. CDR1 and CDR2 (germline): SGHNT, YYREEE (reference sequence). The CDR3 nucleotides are TGTGCCAGCAGTCTTGGCCCAAGGCTAGCGGGAGGGTCCTACGAGCAGTACTTC. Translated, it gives CASSLGPRLAGGSYEQYF. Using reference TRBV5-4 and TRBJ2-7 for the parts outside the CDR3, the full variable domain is ETGVTQSPTHLIKTRGQQVTLRCSSQSGHNTVSWYQQALGQGPQFIFQYYREEENGRGNFPPRFSGLQFPNYSSELNVNALELDDSALYLCASSLGPRLAGGSYEQYFGPGTRLTVT.

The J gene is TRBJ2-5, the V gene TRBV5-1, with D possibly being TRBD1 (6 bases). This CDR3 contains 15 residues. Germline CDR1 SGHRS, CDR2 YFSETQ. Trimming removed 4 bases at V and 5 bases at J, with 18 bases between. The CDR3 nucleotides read TGCGCCAGCAGCGGGGGACAAAGGTGGGGGGAGACCCAGTACTTC. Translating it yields CASSGGQRWGETQYF. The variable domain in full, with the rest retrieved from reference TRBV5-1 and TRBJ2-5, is KAGVTQTPRYLIKTRGQQVTLSCSPISGHRSVSWYQQTPGQGLQFLFEYFSETQRNKGNFPGRFSGRQFSNSRSEMNVSTLELGDSALYLCASSGGQRWGETQYFGPGTRLLVL.

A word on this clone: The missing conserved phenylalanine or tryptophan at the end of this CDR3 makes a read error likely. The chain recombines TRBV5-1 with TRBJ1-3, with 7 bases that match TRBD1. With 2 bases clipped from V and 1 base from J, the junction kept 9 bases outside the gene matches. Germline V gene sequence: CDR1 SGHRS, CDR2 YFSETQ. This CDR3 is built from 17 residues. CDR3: CASSLEPGTASGNTIYS. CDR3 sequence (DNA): TGCGCCAGCAGCTTAGAACCCGGGACAGCGTCTGGAAACACCATATATTCT.